This paragraph covers one T cell receptor (beta chain) sequence. What it binds is unknown. TCRdb's table, derived via immunoSEQ multiplex PCR, lists solely in-frame clones and lacks some. The table lists approximately 31,000 clones, more than 70% of them singletons. CDR3 length equals 14 residues. The germline V gene encodes CDR1 SGHRS and CDR2 YFSETQ. Trimming took off 4 bases at V and 6 bases at J, with 16 bases between the two ends. The sample comes from a study of OX40 agonist ivuxolimab in advanced cancers. At the level of the study: Ivuxolimab is an agonistic anti-OX40 (CD134) antibody, and patients were treated with it. Males comprised 82.7% of the group, whose mean age was about 62 years (range about 23 to 80). Overall study findings and caveats: In the 0.1 to 3.0 mg/kg range, CD4+ and CD8+ blood T cells had expanded clonally by week 6. Clonal expansion in partial responders at 0.1-3.0 mg/kg ranked among the lowest.

The sample consisted of CD4+ or CD8+ T cells sorted from blood, taken in a trial of the OX40 agonist ivuxolimab. The chain employs TRBV5-1 and TRBJ1-1; D gene uncertain. This TCR came from an adult with an advanced solid tumor such as melanoma, head and neck, liver or kidney cancer. The CDR3 bases are TGCGCCAGCAGCCCAAACCCGGGTAGGGCTGAAGCTTTCTTT. Its protein product is CASSPNPGRAEAFF.